This entry is about one TCR beta chain. Methods used by the authors: From reference gene primer amplification, estimates of nucleated cell counts were derived. Repertoires were generated with immunoSEQ multiplex PCR, while TCRdb's copy carries only in-frame clones and drops some. For V, J and clone size, that table is used; D and trimming come from the DNA. The data show under 200,000 clones, around nine tenths seen once. The source of the sample is a study of blood T cell repertoires in COVID-19. About the study: Collection of acute and convalescent COVID-19 samples took place in the United States, Italy and Spain. PBMCs, B-cell-depleted T cells, or T cells provided the cDNA or gDNA that made up the material.

CDR3 length: 16 residues. In germline, CDR1 is SGHTA, CDR2 FQGNSA. V gave up 4 bases and J gave up 0 bases; unmatched junction bases: 5. The sequence was collected from a man between 65 and 80 years old with acute or convalescent COVID-19. This chain uses TRBV7-2 with TRBJ2-1; 8 bases line up with TRBD2. Sequencing was performed on peripheral blood. The CDR3 sequence is CASSSSGSSSYNEQFF. CDR3 nucleotide sequence: TGTGCCAGCAGCTCTAGCGGGTCGAGCTCCTACAATGAGCAGTTCTTC.